A single sample gave rise to the 8 T cell receptor beta chains below, sequenced in a study of T cell responses to AZD1222 COVID-19 vaccine. Here immunoSEQ multiplex PCR was the method, and the copy in TCRdb shows in-frame clones only, minus some. The sample yields roughly 260,000 clones, 85% to 95% seen once. The sequencing here drew on peripheral blood, taken on day 0 of AZD1222 vaccination. The receptors were sampled from an adult in good health.

This clone has ten or more counts. CDR3 region: CASSKPGLLSYEQYF. CDR3 sequence (DNA): TGTGCCAGCAGTAAGCCGGGACTCCTCTCCTACGAGCAGTACTTC. The chain has TRBV6-5 and TRBJ2-7, with D possibly matching TRBD2 (6 bases). This CDR3 comprises 15 residues. V lost 5 bases to trimming and J lost 0 bases, with 14 bases between them. CDR1 is MNHEY and CDR2 is SVGAGI in the germline V gene.

The rearrangement joins TRBV5-1 to TRBJ1-5, with TRBD1 matching 8 bases. After removal of 4 bases from V and 2 bases from J, the junction contained 5 bases not matched to a gene. Germline CDR1 reads SGHRS; CDR2 reads YFSETQ. The CDR3 contains 15 residues. CDR3 amino acids: CASSPMTGGNQPQHF. CDR3 coding DNA: TGCGCCAGCAGCCCCATGACAGGGGGCAATCAGCCCCAGCATTTT.

V and J are TRBV29-1 and TRBJ2-5, with 8 bases fitting TRBD1. Germline V gene data show CDR1 as SQVTM and CDR2 as ANQGSEA. This CDR3 region has 13 residues. With V trimmed by 7 bases and J by 2 bases, 6 bases remained unmatched. The CDR3 bases are TGCAGCGCCAAGACAGGGGCACAAGAGACCCAGTACTTC. This encodes CSAKTGAQETQYF.

This chain joins TRBV7-8 and TRBJ2-5, with 10 bases fitting TRBD2. The V gene's germline CDR1 is SGHVS and CDR2 FQNEAQ. This CDR3 comprises 15 residues. V trimming: 5 bases; J trimming: 3 bases; junction bases outside the gene matches: 6. CDR3 residues: CASSPSGRAEETQYF. In nucleotides, the CDR3 is TGTGCCAGCAGCCCGAGCGGGAGGGCCGAAGAGACCCAGTACTTC.

The J gene is TRBJ2-5, the V gene TRBV7-2, with D possibly TRBD2 on 7 matching bases. V dropped 5 bases and J dropped 3 bases, with 25 bases sitting between them. The CDR3 is 18 residues long. The V gene's germline CDR1 is SGHTA and CDR2 FQGNSA. The CDR3 DNA sequence: TGTGCCAGCAGCCCTTTTCGAGGGGGGGCTCTCGGGAAAGAGACCCAGTACTTC. Translation: CASSPFRGGALGKETQYF.

This sequence joins TRBV6-1 and TRBJ2-1, with D unresolved. This CDR3 has 15 residues. Germline values: CDR1 MNHNS, CDR2 SASEGT. V shed 2 bases and J shed 3 bases, with 11 bases lying between them. In nucleotides, the CDR3 is TGTGCCAGCAGTGAATTAGTGACCCGCTACAATGAGCAGTTCTTC. Protein sequence: CASSELVTRYNEQFF.

J is TRBJ2-7 and V is TRBV11-1, with D perhaps matching TRBD1 (6 bases). The V and J ends lost 4 bases and 3 bases respectively, with 10 bases between them. This CDR3 spans 13 amino acids. Looked up from germline, CDR1 is SGHAT and CDR2 is FQDESV (reference sequence). Here the CDR3 reads CASSSGTHYEQYF. The DNA for the CDR3 is TGTGCCAGCAGCTCCGGGACACACTACGAGCAGTACTTC. The full variable domain, in which reference TRBV11-1 and TRBJ2-7 provide the parts outside the CDR3, is EAEVAQSPRYKITEKSQAVAFWCDPISGHATLYWYRQILGQGPELLVQFQDESVVDDSQLPKDRFSAERLKGVDSTLKIQPAELGDSAMYLCASSSGTHYEQYFGPGTRLTVT.

The rearrangement joins TRBV29-1 to TRBJ2-3; 9 bases align to TRBD2. This CDR3 is 13 amino acids long. From germline, CDR1 is SQVTM and CDR2 ANQGSEA. The V gene end was trimmed by 6 bases and the J gene end by 5 bases; junction bases not matched to a gene: 6. The CDR3 here is CSVPGLALDTQYF. DNA for the CDR3: TGCAGCGTGCCGGGACTAGCCCTAGATACGCAGTATTTT.